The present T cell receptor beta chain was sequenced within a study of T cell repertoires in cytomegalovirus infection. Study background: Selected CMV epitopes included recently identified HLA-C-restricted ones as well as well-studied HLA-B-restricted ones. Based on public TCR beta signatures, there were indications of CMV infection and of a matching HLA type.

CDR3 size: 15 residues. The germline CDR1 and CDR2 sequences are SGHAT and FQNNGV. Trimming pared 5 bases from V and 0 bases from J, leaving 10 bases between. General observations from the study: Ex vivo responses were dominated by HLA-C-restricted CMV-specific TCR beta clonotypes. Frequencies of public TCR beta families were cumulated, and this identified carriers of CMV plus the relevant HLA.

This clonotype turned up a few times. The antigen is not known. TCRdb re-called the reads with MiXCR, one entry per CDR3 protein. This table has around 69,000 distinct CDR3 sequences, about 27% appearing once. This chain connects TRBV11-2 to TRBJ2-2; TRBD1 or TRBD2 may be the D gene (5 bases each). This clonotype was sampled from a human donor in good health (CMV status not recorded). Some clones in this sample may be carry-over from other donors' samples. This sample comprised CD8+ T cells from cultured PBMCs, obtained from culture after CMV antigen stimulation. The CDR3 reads CASSMGPANTGELFF. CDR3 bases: TGTGCCAGCAGCATGGGACCCGCGAACACCGGGGAGCTGTTTTTT.